Presented here are 30 T cell receptor beta chains from one specimen sequenced in a study of T cell repertoires in cytomegalovirus infection. TCRdb recomputed calls from the reads with MiXCR, one row per CDR3 protein. The data show approximately 500,000 distinct CDR3 sequences, 16% seen once. Specimen: CD8+ T cells from PBMCs. These receptors originate from a human donor in good health (CMV status not recorded). Some clones in this sample may be carry-over from other donors' samples.

This clonotype was seen only a few times. The V and J genes are TRBV25-1 and TRBJ2-2; D may be TRBD1 (5 bases). V shed 10 bases and J shed 6 bases, with 18 bases lying between them. Germline values: CDR1 MGHDK, CDR2 SYGVNS. This CDR3 region has 14 residues. Here the CDR3 reads CATSHVGAPGELFF. CDR3 nucleotides: TGTGCCACCTCCCACGTAGGGGCCCCCGGGGAGCTGTTTTTT.

The chain links TRBV2 to TRBJ2-6; perhaps TRBD2 as D (6 bases). The germline V gene has CDR1 SNHLY and CDR2 FYNNEI. The CDR3 extends over 17 amino acids. Trimming removed 1 base from V and 0 bases from J, with 10 bases in between. CDR3 DNA sequence: TGTGCCAGCAGTGAAGTTGCGGGACGCTCTGGGGCCAACGTCCTGACTTTC. Its protein is CASSEVAGRSGANVLTF.

This clonotype was recorded a few times. This sequence joins TRBV29-1 and TRBJ1-2; weak D call: TRBD1 (6 bases). Germline V gene sequence: CDR1 SQVTM, CDR2 ANQGSEA. V was pared by 0 bases and J by 4 bases, with 15 bases between. The CDR3 contains 15 residues. CDR3 sequence (DNA): TGCAGCGTTGAAGATTTAGGGGGGGCGGGCTATGGCTACACCTTC. This sequence encodes CSVEDLGGAGYGYTF.

This clonotype has just a few counts. The V call is TRBV27, the J call TRBJ1-3, with D possibly TRBD1 on 6 matching bases. Germline lookup yields CDR1 MNHEY and CDR2 SMNVEV (reference sequence). Between the trimmed V and J ends, which lost 0 bases and 6 bases, there was a span of 12 bases. CDR3 length: 15 residues. DNA of the CDR3: TGTGCCAGCAGTTTATCCTTGACAGGTCAAAACACCATATATTTT. Its translation: CASSLSLTGQNTIYF.

This clonotype came up a few times. The genes are TRBV6-6 and TRBJ2-1; TRBD2 matches 11 bases. The CDR3 runs to 15 residues. In germline, CDR1 is MNHNY, CDR2 SVGAGI (reference sequence). V gave up 0 bases and J gave up 9 bases; unmatched junction bases: 4. The CDR3 is CASSYSSSGGSEQFF. The CDR3 DNA is TGTGCCAGCAGTTACTCGTCTAGCGGGGGGAGTGAGCAGTTCTTC.

Concerning this clonotype: A read error may explain this, as a much larger clone is one base away. The chain uses TRBV6-4 and TRBJ2-3; 8 bases map to TRBD2. The CDR3 runs to 14 residues. Germline trimming cut 6 bases from V and 9 bases from J; bases unmatched to any gene: 11. The germline gives CDR1 MRHNA, CDR2 SNTAGT. CDR3 sequence reads: CASSWTSWIKTQYF. CDR3 DNA sequence: TGTGCCAGCAGCTGGACTAGCTGGATAAAGACGCAGTATTTT.

This rearrangement joins TRBV24-1 to TRBJ1-5; D not resolved. The germline V gene has CDR1 KGHDR and CDR2 SFDVKD. Trimming left V 5 bases short and J 4 bases short, with 8 bases between. The CDR3 loop spans 13 amino acids. The CDR3 spells CATSVSANQPQHF. CDR3 nucleotides: TGTGCCACCAGTGTCAGTGCGAATCAGCCCCAGCATTTT.

This clonotype was detected a few times. J is TRBJ2-1 and V is TRBV28, with D perhaps matching TRBD2 (6 bases). The V gene's germline CDR1 is MDHEN and CDR2 SYDVKM. The CDR3 consists of 15 residues. Trimming removed 4 bases at V and 7 bases at J, with 17 bases between. The CDR3 region is CASSWVAEIGNEQFF. The CDR3 bases are TGTGCCAGCAGTTGGGTAGCGGAGATAGGAAATGAGCAGTTCTTC.

This clonotype was counted ten times or more. The gene calls are TRBV7-3 and TRBJ1-4, with D possibly TRBD1 on 5 matching bases. The germline V gene has CDR1 SGHTA and CDR2 FQGTGA. The CDR3 runs to 16 residues. The ends were cut back, 1 base at V and 6 bases at J, with 15 bases in the middle. The CDR3 bases are TGTGCCAGCAGCTTAAGTAGGGGCTCCCCTTATGAAAAACTGTTTTTT. It encodes CASSLSRGSPYEKLFF.

Regarding this clonotype: This could be a read error, since a much larger clone is one nucleotide away. V usage is TRBV27 and J usage is TRBJ2-5; tentative D call: TRBD1 (6 bases). The CDR3 consists of 14 residues. In germline, CDR1 is MNHEY, CDR2 SMNVEV (reference sequence). With 2 bases removed from V and 6 bases from J, the gap between germline ends came to 13 bases. The CDR3 nucleotides read TGTGCCAGCAGTTTAATGGGGCAGGGGAAGACCCAGTACTTC. It specifies CASSLMGQGKTQYF.

This clonotype showed up many times. This chain joins TRBV5-1 and TRBJ2-7; 10 positions agree with TRBD1. The J segment lost 7 bases and the V segment lost 0 bases, leaving 13 bases of the junction unmatched. This CDR3 has 17 residues. CDR1 and CDR2 (germline): SGHRS, YFSETQ. CDR3 DNA: TGCGCCAGCAGCTTGGAGATTCTGCGACAGGGGGCTGAAGAGCAGTACTTC. Translating gives CASSLEILRQGAEEQYF. Based on the CDR3 plus reference TRBV5-1 and TRBJ2-7, the full variable domain is KAGVTQTPRYLIKTRGQQVTLSCSPISGHRSVSWYQQTPGQGLQFLFEYFSETQRNKGNFPGRFSGRQFSNSRSEMNVSTLELGDSALYLCASSLEILRQGAEEQYFGPGTRLTVT.

The chain carries TRBV4-2 and TRBJ2-1; no reliable D call. The CDR3 runs to 14 residues. The germline CDR1 and CDR2 sequences are LGHNA and YNFKEQ. Trimming pared 0 bases from V and 7 bases from J, leaving 10 bases between. The CDR3 spells CASSQDREPNEQFF. Here the CDR3 DNA reads TGTGCCAGCAGCCAAGATCGTGAGCCTAATGAGCAGTTCTTC.

This clonotype was seen ten or more times. The chain is built from TRBV27 and TRBJ1-5; 9 bases fit TRBD1. V shed 4 bases and J 11 bases; nucleotides not matched to a gene: 12. CDR3 length equals 15 residues. CDR1 MNHEY and CDR2 SMNVEV come from the germline V gene (reference sequence). The CDR3 DNA is TGTGCCAGCAGTTCGACCCGACAGGGGGAATGGGCCCAGCATTTT. Translating gives CASSSTRQGEWAQHF.

The rearrangement joins TRBV2 to TRBJ1-5; D unclear. The CDR3 has 15 residues. Germline CDR1 SNHLY, CDR2 FYNNEI. Between the trimmed V and J ends, which lost 4 bases and 2 bases, there was a span of 12 bases. As DNA, the CDR3 is TGTGCCAGCAGTGCCACGGAACGTGGCAATCAGCCCCAGCATTTT. It yields the protein CASSATERGNQPQHF.

The chain couples TRBV10-2 to TRBJ2-1; D unresolved. This CDR3 has 14 amino acids. Germline CDR1 and CDR2: WSHSY and SAAADI. V was cut by 0 bases and J by 4 bases, with 7 bases left in between. The CDR3 loop is CASSESRIYNEQFF. CDR3 coding DNA: TGCGCCAGCAGTGAGTCACGGATTTACAATGAGCAGTTCTTC.

The rearrangement uses TRBV5-6 and TRBJ1-6; the match to TRBD1 covers 9 bases. Germline CDR1 reads SGHDT; CDR2 reads YYEEEE. The CDR3 extends over 16 amino acids. With 3 bases clipped from V and 4 bases from J, the junction kept 5 bases outside the gene matches. Written as DNA, the CDR3 is TGTGCCAGCAGCTCCTCCGGGACAGGGTATAATTCACCCCTCCACTTT. Translation: CASSSSGTGYNSPLHF.

V is TRBV7-4 and J is TRBJ2-1; 7 bases line up with TRBD2. J gave up 10 bases and V 6 bases, and 15 bases lay outside the gene matches. CDR1 is SGHVT, CDR2 SQSDAQ, per germline. The CDR3 runs to 15 residues. CDR3 protein: CASSLRLAEKREQFF. CDR3 in DNA: TGTGCCAGCAGTTTGAGACTAGCCGAAAAACGAGAGCAGTTCTTC.

Of note for this clonotype: A read error may explain this, as a much larger clone is one base away. This chain uses TRBV7-9 with TRBJ2-1; D is undetermined. The CDR3 covers 14 residues. From germline, CDR1 is SEHNR and CDR2 FQNEAQ (reference sequence). CDR3 in amino acids: CTSNDLGAYNEQFF. The CDR3, as DNA: TGTACCAGCAACGACCTAGGCGCCTACAATGAGCAGTTCTTC.

This clonotype was recorded at least ten times. This chain connects TRBV7-3 to TRBJ1-2; 8 bases align to TRBD1. The CDR3 is made up of 13 amino acids. V lost 8 bases, J lost 4 bases, and 6 bases stayed unmatched. CDR1 is SGHTA, CDR2 FQGTGA, per germline. This CDR3 is CASGPDRGYGYTF. The CDR3 DNA sequence: TGTGCCAGCGGTCCCGACAGGGGCTATGGCTACACCTTC.

V usage is TRBV7-6 and J usage is TRBJ2-2, with 10 bases fitting TRBD2. Germline trimming cut 3 bases from V and 10 bases from J; bases unmatched to any gene: 11. CDR3 length: 16 amino acids. Germline V gene data show CDR1 as SGHVS and CDR2 as FNYEAQ. CDR3 sequence reads: CASSFPSGRATEELFF. In nucleotides, the CDR3 is TGTGCCAGCAGCTTCCCCAGCGGGAGGGCCACTGAGGAGCTGTTTTTT.

The rearrangement links TRBV7-3 to TRBJ1-1, with no clear D. Trimming shortened V by 2 bases and J by 4 bases, and 11 bases separated the two germline ends. CDR1 is SGHTA, CDR2 FQGTGA, per germline. This CDR3 comprises 14 residues. The CDR3 protein is CASSLVYLGTEAFF. Written as DNA, the CDR3 is TGTGCCAGCAGCTTAGTGTATCTGGGCACTGAAGCTTTCTTT.

The chain joins TRBV6-8 to TRBJ1-5, with D hard to call. The CDR3 totals 14 residues. Germline V gene lookup returns CDR1 MNHGY and CDR2 SAAAGT. V lost 0 bases, J lost 0 bases, and 3 bases lay in between. The CDR3 sequence is CASSYSTSNQPQHF. The CDR3 DNA reads TGTGCCAGCAGTTACTCGACTAGCAATCAGCCCCAGCATTTT.

The table lists this clonotype with many counts. The CDR3 DNA follows: TGTGCCAGCGGGACTAGCGTAAGCACAGATACGCAGTATTTT. This codes for CASGTSVSTDTQYF. The rearrangement joins TRBV28 to TRBJ2-3; 10 nucleotides agree with TRBD2. The V segment lost 8 bases and the J segment 0 bases; nucleotides outside the gene matches: 2. The CDR3 extends over 14 amino acids. CDR1 is MDHEN and CDR2 is SYDVKM in the germline V gene.

This clonotype was recorded many times. The V and J genes are TRBV7-3 and TRBJ2-1; 9 positions match TRBD1. CDR3 length equals 13 residues. The V gene's germline CDR1 is SGHTA and CDR2 FQGTGA. J lost 6 bases, V lost 3 bases, and 0 bases had no gene match. CDR3 nucleotide sequence: TGTGCCAGCAGCTTGACAGGGGGCAATGAGCAGTTCTTC. As protein: CASSLTGGNEQFF.

There are many counts of this clonotype. The chain uses TRBV7-8 and TRBJ2-3; TRBD2 aligns across 9 bases. Trimming cost V 4 bases and J 8 bases; bases outside gene matches: 10. The CDR3 spans 15 residues. Germline lookup yields CDR1 SGHVS and CDR2 FQNEAQ. The CDR3 region is CASSSGAGGGATQYF. CDR3 coding DNA: TGTGCCAGCAGCTCTGGGGCGGGAGGGGGAGCTACGCAGTATTTT.

As regards this clonotype: It is likely a read error, because the conserved phenylalanine at the end of the CDR3 is missing. The rearrangement links TRBV20-1 to TRBJ2-1; maybe TRBD2 (5 bases). Germline V gene lookup returns CDR1 DFQATT and CDR2 SNEGSKA (reference sequence). The CDR3 runs 12 residues. Between the trimmed V and J ends, which lost 5 bases and 7 bases, there was a span of 12 bases. DNA for the CDR3: TGCAGTGCTCGAAGGGAGACAAATGAGCAGTTCTTA. Protein: CSARRETNEQFL.

Only a few counts were recorded for this clonotype. This chain joins TRBV11-3 and TRBJ1-4; D unresolved. Germline values: CDR1 SGHNT, CDR2 YENEEA. V gave up 2 bases and J gave up 5 bases, with 6 bases separating them. The length of the CDR3 is 13 residues. The CDR3 DNA sequence: TGTGCCAGCAGCTTAAGTACAAATGAAAAACTGTTTTTT. This encodes CASSLSTNEKLFF.

This clonotype was observed a handful of times. This chain joins TRBV2 and TRBJ2-7; 8 nucleotides match TRBD2. V shed 11 bases and J 1 base; nucleotides not matched to a gene: 16. Germline CDR1 reads SNHLY; CDR2 reads FYNNEI. This CDR3 is built from 16 residues. As DNA, the CDR3 is TGTGCCCATGAAAAGGAGCGGGGGTCGTCTTCCTACGAGCAGTACTTC. It codes for CAHEKERGSSSYEQYF.

Only a few counts were recorded for this clonotype. The genes are TRBV7-9 and TRBJ1-6, with D uncertain. The V gene's germline CDR1 is SEHNR and CDR2 FQNEAQ (reference sequence). V was trimmed by 5 bases and J by 6 bases, leaving 14 bases between them. The CDR3 loop spans 15 amino acids. The DNA for the CDR3 is TGTGCCAGCAGCCCGTTCGAAAATCTTAATTCACCCCTCCACTTT. Translation: CASSPFENLNSPLHF.

The rearrangement joins TRBV7-9 to TRBJ1-2; possible D gene TRBD1, 5 bases. V lost 5 bases to trimming and J lost 7 bases, with 11 bases between them. CDR3 size: 12 residues. CDR1 and CDR2 (germline): SEHNR, FQNEAQ (reference sequence). CDR3 region: CASSHGGPGYTF. CDR3 coding DNA: TGTGCCAGCAGCCACGGGGGTCCTGGCTACACCTTC. The whole variable domain, remainder taken from reference TRBV7-9 and TRBJ1-2, is DTGVSQNPRHKITKRGQNVTFRCDPISEHNRLYWYRQTLGQGPEFLTYFQNEAQLEKSRLLSDRFSAERPKGSFSTLEIQRTEQGDSAMYLCASSHGGPGYTFGSGTRLTVV.